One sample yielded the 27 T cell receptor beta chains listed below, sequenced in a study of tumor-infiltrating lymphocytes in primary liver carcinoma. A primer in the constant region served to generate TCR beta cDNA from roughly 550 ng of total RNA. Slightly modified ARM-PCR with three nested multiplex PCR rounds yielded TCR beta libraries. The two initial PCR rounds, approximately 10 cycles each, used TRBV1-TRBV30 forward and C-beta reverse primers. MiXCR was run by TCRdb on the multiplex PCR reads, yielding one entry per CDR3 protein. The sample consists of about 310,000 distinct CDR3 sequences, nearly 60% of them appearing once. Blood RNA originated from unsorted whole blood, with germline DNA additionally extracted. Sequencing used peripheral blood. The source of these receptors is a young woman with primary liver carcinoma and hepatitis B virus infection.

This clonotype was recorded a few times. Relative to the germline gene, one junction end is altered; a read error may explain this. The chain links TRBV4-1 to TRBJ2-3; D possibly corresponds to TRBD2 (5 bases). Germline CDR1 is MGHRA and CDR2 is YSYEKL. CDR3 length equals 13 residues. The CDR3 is CASGQLDADTQYF. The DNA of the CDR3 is TGCGCCAGCGGCCAACTAGATGCCGATACGCAGTATTTT.

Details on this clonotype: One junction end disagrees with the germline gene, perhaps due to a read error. The chain's CDR3 is CAGSQPDRGTEAFF. The CDR3 DNA sequence: TGCGCCGGCAGCCAACCAGACAGGGGGACTGAAGCTTTCTTT. The chain is built from TRBV4-1 and TRBJ1-1; 9 bases line up with TRBD1. The CDR3 consists of 14 residues. Germline V gene lookup returns CDR1 MGHRA and CDR2 YSYEKL.

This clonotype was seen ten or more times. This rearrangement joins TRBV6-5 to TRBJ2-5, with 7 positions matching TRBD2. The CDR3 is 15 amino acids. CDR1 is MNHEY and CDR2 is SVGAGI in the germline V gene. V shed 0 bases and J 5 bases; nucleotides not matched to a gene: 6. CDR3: CASSYSGGGPETQYF. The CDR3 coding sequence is TGTGCCAGCAGTTACTCGGGGGGAGGGCCTGAGACCCAGTACTTC.

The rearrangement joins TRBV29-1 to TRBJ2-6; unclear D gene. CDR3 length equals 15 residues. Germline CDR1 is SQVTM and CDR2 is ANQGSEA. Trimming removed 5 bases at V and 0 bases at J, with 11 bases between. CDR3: CSVFIVDSGANVLTF. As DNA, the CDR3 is TGCAGCGTTTTTATAGTCGACTCTGGGGCCAACGTCCTGACTTTC.

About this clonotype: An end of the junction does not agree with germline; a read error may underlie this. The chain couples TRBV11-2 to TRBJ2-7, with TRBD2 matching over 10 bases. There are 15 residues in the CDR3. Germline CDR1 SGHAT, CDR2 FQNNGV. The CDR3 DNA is TGTGTCAGCAGCTTAAGGCTAGCGGGAGTACGCGAGCAGTACTTC. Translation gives CVSSLRLAGVREQYF.

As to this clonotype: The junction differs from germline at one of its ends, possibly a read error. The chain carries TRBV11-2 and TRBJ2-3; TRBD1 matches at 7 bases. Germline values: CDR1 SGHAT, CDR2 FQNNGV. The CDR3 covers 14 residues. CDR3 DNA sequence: TGTGCGACCAGGGGGTCCTCCAGCACAGATACACAGTATTTT. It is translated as CATRGSSSTDTQYF.

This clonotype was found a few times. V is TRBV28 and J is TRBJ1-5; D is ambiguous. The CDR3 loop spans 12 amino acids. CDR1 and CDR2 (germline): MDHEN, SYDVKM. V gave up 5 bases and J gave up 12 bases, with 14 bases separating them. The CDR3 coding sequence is TGTGCCAGCAGTGGCCGACCCCCGGGCCAGCATTTT. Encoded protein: CASSGRPPGQHF.

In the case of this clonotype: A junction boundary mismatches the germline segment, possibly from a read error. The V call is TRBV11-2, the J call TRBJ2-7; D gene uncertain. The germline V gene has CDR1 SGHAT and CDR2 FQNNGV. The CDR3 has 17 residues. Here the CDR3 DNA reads TGTGCCACCAGCCTACGTCCGGCTTCTACACAATACTACGAGCAGTACTTC. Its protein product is CATSLRPASTQYYEQYF.

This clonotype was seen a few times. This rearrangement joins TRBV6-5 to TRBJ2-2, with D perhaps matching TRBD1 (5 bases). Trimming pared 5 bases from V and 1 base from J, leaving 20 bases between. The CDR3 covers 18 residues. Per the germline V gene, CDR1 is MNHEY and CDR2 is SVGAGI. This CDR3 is CASSNQPPVGLNTGELFF. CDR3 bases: TGTGCCAGCAGTAACCAACCCCCAGTGGGGCTGAACACCGGGGAGCTGTTTTTT.

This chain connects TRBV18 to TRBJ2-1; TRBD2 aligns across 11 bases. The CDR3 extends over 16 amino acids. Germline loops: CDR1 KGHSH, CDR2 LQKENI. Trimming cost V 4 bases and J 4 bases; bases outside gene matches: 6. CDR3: CASSLGTSGGYNEQFF. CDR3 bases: TGTGCCAGCTCACTGGGGACTAGCGGAGGATACAATGAGCAGTTCTTC.

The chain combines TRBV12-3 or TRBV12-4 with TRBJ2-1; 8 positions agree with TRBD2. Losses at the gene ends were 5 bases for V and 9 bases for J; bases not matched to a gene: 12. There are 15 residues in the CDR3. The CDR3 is CASSPLSGGPGEQFF. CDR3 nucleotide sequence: TGTGCCAGCAGTCCACTATCGGGAGGGCCGGGTGAGCAGTTCTTC.

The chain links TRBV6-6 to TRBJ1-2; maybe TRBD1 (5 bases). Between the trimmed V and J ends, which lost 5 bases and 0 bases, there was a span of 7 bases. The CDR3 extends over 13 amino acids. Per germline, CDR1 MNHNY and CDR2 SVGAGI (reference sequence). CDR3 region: CASSPGPNYGYTF. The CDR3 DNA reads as TGTGCCAGCAGTCCAGGGCCTAACTATGGCTACACCTTC.

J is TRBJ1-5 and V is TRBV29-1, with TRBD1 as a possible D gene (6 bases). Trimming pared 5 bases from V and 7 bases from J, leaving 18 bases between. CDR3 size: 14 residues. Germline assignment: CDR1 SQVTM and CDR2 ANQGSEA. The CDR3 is CSVSSGQLGQPQHF. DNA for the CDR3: TGCAGCGTTTCGAGTGGACAGTTAGGGCAGCCCCAGCATTTT.

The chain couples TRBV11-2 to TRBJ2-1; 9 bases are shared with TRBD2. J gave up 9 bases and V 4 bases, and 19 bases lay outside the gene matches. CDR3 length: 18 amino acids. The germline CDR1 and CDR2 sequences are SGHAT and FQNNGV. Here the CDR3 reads CASSSNWEYSGSDSEQFF. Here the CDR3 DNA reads TGTGCCAGCAGCTCCAACTGGGAGTATAGCGGGAGTGATAGTGAGCAGTTCTTC. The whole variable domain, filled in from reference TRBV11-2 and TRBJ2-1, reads EAGVAQSPRYKIIEKRQSVAFWCNPISGHATLYWYQQILGQGPKLLIQFQNNGVVDDSQLPKDRFSAERLKGVDSTLKIQPAKLEDSAVYLCASSSNWEYSGSDSEQFFGPGTRLTVL.

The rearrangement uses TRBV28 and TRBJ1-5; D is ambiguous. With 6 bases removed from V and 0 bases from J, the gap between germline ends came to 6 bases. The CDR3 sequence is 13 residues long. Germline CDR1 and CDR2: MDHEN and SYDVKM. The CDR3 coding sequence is TGTGCCAGCAGCTCGTATAGCAATCAGCCCCAGCATTTT. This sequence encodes CASSSYSNQPQHF. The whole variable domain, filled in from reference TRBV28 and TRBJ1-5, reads DVKVTQSSRYLVKRTGEKVFLECVQDMDHENMFWYRQDPGLGLRLIYFSYDVKMKEKGDIPEGYSVSREKKERFSLILESASTNQTSMYLCASSSYSNQPQHFGDGTRLSIL.

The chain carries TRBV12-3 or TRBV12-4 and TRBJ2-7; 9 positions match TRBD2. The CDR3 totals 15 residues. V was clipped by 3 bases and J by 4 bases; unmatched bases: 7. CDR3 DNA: TGTGCCAGCAGTTTTGCGGCGGGGGGGAATTACGAGCAGTACTTC. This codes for CASSFAAGGNYEQYF.

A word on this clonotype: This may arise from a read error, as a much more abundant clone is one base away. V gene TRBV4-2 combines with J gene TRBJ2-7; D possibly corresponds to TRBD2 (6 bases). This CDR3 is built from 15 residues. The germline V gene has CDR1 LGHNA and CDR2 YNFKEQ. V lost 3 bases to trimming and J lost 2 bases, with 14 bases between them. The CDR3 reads CASSHDDGGAYEQYF. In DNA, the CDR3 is TGTGCCAGCAGCCATGATGACGGGGGAGCCTACGAGCAGTACTTC.

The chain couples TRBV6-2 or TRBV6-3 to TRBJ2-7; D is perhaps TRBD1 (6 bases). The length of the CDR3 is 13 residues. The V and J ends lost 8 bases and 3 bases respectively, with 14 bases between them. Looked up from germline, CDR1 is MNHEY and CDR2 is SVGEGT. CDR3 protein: CASGVDSIYEQYF. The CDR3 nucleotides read TGTGCCAGCGGAGTGGACAGCATCTACGAGCAGTACTTC.

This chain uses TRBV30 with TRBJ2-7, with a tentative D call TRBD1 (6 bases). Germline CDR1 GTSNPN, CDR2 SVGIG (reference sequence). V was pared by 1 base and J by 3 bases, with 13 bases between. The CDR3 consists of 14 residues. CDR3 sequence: CAWSGVGGDYEQYF. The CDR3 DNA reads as TGTGCCTGGAGTGGCGTAGGGGGTGACTACGAGCAGTACTTC.

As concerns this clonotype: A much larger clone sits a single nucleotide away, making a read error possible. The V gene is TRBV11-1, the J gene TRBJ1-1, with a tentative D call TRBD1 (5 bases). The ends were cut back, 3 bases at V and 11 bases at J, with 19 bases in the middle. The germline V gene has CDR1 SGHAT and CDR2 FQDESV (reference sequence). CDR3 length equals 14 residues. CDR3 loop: CASSFPLGDFGAFF. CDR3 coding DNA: TGTGCCAGCAGCTTTCCCCTGGGGGATTTTGGGGCTTTCTTT.

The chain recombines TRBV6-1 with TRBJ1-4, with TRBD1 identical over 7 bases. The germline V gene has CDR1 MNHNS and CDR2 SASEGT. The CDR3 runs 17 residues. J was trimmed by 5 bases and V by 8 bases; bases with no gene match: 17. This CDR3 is CASGRFGLIQGNEKLFF. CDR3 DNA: TGTGCCAGCGGTCGATTCGGCCTCATACAGGGGAATGAAAAACTGTTTTTT.

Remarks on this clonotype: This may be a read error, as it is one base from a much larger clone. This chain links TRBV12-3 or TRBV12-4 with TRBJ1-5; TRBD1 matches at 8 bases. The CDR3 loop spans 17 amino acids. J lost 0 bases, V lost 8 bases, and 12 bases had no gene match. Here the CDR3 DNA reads TGTGCCAGCGGCCGACAGGGGCCTCGGGGTAGCAATCAGCCCCAGCATTTT. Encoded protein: CASGRQGPRGSNQPQHF.

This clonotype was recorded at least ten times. The CDR3 bases are TGTGCCAGCAGTTACTACCCCCCCCCTGGGGACATTCAGTACTTC. It is translated as CASSYYPPPGDIQYF. The chain links TRBV6-5 to TRBJ2-4; D not certain. V lost 1 base, J lost 8 bases, and 15 bases lay in between. Germline V lookup: CDR1 MNHEY, CDR2 SVGAGI. CDR3 length: 15 amino acids.

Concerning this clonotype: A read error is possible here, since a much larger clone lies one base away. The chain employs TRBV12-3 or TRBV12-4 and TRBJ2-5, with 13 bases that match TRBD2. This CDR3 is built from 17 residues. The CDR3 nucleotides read TGTGTCAGCAGTTTAGGAGGACTAGCGGGAGAGGGAGAGACCCAGTACTTC. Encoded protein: CVSSLGGLAGEGETQYF.

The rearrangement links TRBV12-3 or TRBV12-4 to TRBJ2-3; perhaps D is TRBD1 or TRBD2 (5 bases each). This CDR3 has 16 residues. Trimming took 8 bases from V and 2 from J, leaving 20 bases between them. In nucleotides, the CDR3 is TGTGCCAGCTCACCCCGGGGCGGACCGGCCACAGATACGCAGTATTTT. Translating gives CASSPRGGPATDTQYF.

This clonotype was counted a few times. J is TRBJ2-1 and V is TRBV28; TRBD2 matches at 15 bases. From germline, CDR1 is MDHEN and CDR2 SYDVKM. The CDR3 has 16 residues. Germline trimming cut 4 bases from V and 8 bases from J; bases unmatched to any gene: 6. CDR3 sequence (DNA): TGTGCCAGCAGTTGGACTAGCGGGAGGGAGGTCGATGAGCAGTTCTTC. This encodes CASSWTSGREVDEQFF. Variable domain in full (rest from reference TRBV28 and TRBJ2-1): DVKVTQSSRYLVKRTGEKVFLECVQDMDHENMFWYRQDPGLGLRLIYFSYDVKMKEKGDIPEGYSVSREKKERFSLILESASTNQTSMYLCASSWTSGREVDEQFFGPGTRLTVL.

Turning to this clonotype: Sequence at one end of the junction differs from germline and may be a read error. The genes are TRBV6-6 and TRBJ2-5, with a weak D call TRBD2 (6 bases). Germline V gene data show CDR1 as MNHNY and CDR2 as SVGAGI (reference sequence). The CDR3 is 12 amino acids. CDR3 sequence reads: CASSYPGGTQYF. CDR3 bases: TGTGCCAGCAGTTACCCCGGAGGGACCCAATACTTC.